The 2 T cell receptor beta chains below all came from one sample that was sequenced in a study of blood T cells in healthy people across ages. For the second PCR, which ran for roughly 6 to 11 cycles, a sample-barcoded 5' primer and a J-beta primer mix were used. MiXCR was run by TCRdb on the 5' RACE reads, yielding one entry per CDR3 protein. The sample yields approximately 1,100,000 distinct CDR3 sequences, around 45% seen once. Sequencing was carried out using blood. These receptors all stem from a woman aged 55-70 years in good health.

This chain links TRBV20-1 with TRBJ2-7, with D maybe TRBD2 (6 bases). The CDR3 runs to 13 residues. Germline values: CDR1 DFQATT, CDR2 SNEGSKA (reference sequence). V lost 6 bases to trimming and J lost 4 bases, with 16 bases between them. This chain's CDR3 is CSAQRVGRYEQYF. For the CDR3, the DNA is TGCAGTGCCCAACGCGTCGGGAGATACGAGCAGTACTTC.

CDR3 protein: CSVDRQGAPETQYF. Here the CDR3 DNA reads TGCAGCGTTGATAGGCAGGGGGCGCCTGAGACCCAGTACTTC. This chain connects TRBV29-1 to TRBJ2-5, with 8 bases that match TRBD1. The CDR3 sequence is 14 residues long. V trimming: 3 bases; J trimming: 5 bases; junction bases outside the gene matches: 8. The germline CDR1 and CDR2 sequences are SQVTM and ANQGSEA.